Reported below is one T cell receptor beta chain. The source of the sample is a study of CD8 T cells in Susac syndrome. Reverse transcription of 0.5 to 1 ug RNA used random hexamers. TCR beta CDR3 was amplified by immunoSEQ multiplex PCR. This amplification extended across 54 Vbeta and 13 Jbeta segments. MiXCR, run by TCRdb on the immunoSEQ multiplex PCR reads, gives a single entry per CDR3 protein. The sample carries around 200,000 distinct CDR3 sequences, 90% to 95% recorded once. Germline values: CDR1 DFQATT, CDR2 SNEGSKA (reference sequence). Trimming took off 3 bases at V and 6 bases at J, with 18 bases between the two ends. The CDR3 has 15 residues.

The TCR sequence derives from a human donor in good health. V gene TRBV20-1 combines with J gene TRBJ1-5; the D gene is possibly TRBD1 (5 bases). The specimen was CD4+ T cells from PBMCs. CDR3 DNA: TGCAGTGCTAGGGCATCCGGGACGTCGGGTCAGCCCCAGCATTTT. It codes for CSARASGTSGQPQHF.